This record concerns one T cell receptor beta chain sequence. Its matching antigen is unknown. The sample comes from a study of cytomegalovirus exposure and HLA in healthy donors. Findings and caveats of the study: Roughly uniform sequencing depth across donors was assumed, possibly incorrectly. The study put 150 or so TCR beta chains on its list as cytomegalovirus-associated.

With 60 Vbeta and 13 Jbeta primers, the PCR was carried out. Repertoires were generated with immunoSEQ multiplex PCR, while TCRdb's copy carries only in-frame clones and drops some. The table records approximately 140,000 clones, 60% to 85% of them present only once. The CDR3 has 15 residues. After removal of 6 bases from V and 0 bases from J, the junction contained 4 bases not matched to a gene. CDR1 is SGHAT and CDR2 is FQNNGV in the germline V gene. This chain joins TRBV11-2 and TRBJ2-3; the match to TRBD1 covers 9 bases. This TCR was sampled from a woman aged 40 to 55 in good health and CMV-seronegative. Material for sequencing was PBMCs. Here the CDR3 reads CASREQGASTDTQYF. For the CDR3, the DNA is TGTGCCAGCAGGGAACAGGGGGCGAGCACAGATACGCAGTATTTT.